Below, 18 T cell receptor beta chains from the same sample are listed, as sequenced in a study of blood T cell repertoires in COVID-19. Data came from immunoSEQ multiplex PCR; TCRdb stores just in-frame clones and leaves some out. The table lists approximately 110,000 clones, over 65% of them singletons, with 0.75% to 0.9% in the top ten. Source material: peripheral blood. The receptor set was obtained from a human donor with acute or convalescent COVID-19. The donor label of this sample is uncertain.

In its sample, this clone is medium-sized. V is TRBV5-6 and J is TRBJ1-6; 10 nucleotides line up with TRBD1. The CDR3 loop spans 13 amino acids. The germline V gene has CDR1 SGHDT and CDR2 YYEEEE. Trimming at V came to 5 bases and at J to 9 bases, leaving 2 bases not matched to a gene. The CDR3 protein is CASRRTGGSPLHF. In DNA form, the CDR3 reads TGTGCCAGCAGGCGGACAGGGGGTTCACCCCTCCACTTT. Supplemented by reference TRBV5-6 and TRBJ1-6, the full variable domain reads DAGVTQSPTHLIKTRGQQVTLRCSPKSGHDTVSWYQQALGQGPQFIFQYYEEEERQRGNFPDRFSGHQFPNYSSELNVNALLLGDSALYLCASRRTGGSPLHFGNGTRLTVT.

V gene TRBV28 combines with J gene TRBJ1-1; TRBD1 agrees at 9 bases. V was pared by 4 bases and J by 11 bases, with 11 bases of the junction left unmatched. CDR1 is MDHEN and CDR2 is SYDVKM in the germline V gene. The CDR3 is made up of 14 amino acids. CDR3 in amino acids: CASSSGDRDRRAFF. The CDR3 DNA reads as TGTGCCAGCAGTTCCGGGGACAGGGACCGTCGGGCTTTCTTT.

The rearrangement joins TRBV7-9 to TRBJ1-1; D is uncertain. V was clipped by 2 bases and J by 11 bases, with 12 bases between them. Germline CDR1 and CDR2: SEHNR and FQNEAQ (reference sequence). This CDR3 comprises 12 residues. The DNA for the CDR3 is TGTGCCAGCAGCTTATCTTTCGGAGGGGCTTTCTTT. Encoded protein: CASSLSFGGAFF.

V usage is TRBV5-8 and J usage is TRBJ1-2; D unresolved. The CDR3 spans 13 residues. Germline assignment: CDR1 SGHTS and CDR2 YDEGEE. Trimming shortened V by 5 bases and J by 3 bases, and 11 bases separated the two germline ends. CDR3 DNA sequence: TGTGCCAGCAGGTCAACGAGCCACTATGGCTACACCTTC. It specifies CASRSTSHYGYTF. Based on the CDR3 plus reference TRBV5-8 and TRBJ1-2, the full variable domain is EAGVTQSPTHLIKTRGQQATLRCSPISGHTSVYWYQQALGLGLQFLLWYDEGEERNRGNFPPRFSGRQFPNYSSELNVNALELEDSALYLCASRSTSHYGYTFGSGTRLTVV.

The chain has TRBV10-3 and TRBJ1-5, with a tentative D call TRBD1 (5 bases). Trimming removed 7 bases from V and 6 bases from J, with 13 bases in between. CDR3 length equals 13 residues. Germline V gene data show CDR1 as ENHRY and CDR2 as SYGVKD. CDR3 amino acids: CAINTGGPQPQHF. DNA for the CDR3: TGTGCCATCAACACGGGGGGTCCTCAGCCCCAGCATTTT.

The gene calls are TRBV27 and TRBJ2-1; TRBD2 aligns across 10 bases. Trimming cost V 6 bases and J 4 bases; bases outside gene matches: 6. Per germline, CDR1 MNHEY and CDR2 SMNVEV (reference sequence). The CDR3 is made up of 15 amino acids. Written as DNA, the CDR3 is TGTGCCAGCAGCCACGGGACTAGCGTTTACAATGAGCAGTTCTTC. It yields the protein CASSHGTSVYNEQFF.

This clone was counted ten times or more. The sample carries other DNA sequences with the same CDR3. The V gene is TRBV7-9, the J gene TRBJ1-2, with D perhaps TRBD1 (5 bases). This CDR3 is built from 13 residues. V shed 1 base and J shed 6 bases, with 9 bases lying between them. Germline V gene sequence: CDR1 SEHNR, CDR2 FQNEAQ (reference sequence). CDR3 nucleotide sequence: TGTGCCAGCAGCTTAGGGCAGGGCAATGGCTACACCTTC. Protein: CASSLGQGNGYTF.

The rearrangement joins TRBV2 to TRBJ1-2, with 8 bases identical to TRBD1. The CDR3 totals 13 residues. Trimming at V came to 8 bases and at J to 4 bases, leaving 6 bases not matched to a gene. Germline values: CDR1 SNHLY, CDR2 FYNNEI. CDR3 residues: CASLQGESYGYTF. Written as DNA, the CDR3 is TGTGCCAGCTTACAGGGGGAGTCCTATGGCTACACCTTC.

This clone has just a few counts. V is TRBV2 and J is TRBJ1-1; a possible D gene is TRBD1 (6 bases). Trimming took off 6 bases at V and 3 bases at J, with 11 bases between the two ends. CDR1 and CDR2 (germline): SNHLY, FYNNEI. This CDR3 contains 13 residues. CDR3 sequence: CASRRGYDTEAFF. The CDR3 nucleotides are TGTGCCAGCAGGAGGGGGTATGACACTGAAGCTTTCTTT.

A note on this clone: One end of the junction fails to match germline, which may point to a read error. As DNA, the CDR3 is TGTAGCGTAGCGGGGGGTCGGGGGTCGGATACGCAGTATTTT. Encoded protein: CSVAGGRGSDTQYF. The chain carries TRBV29-1 and TRBJ2-3; TRBD2 matches 10 bases. The CDR3 is made up of 14 amino acids. CDR1 SQVTM and CDR2 ANQGSEA come from the germline V gene.

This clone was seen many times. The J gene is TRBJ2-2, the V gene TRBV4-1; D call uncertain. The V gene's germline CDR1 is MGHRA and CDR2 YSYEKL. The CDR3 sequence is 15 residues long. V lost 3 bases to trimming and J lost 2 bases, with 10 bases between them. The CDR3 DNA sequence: TGCGCCAGCAGCCAGTCACGGTTCAACACCGGGGAGCTGTTTTTT. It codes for CASSQSRFNTGELFF.

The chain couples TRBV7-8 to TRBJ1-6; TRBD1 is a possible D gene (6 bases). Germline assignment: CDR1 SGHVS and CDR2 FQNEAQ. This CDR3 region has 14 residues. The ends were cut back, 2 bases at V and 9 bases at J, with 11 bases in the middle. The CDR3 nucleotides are TGTGCCAGCAGCTTATCGCAGGGGAGTTCACCCCTCCACTTT. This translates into CASSLSQGSSPLHF. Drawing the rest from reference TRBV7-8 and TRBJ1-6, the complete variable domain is GAGVSQSPRYKVAKRGQDVALRCDPISGHVSLFWYQQALGQGPEFLTYFQNEAQLDKSGLPSDRFFAERPEGSVSTLKIQRTQQEDSAVYLCASSLSQGSSPLHFGNGTRLTVT.

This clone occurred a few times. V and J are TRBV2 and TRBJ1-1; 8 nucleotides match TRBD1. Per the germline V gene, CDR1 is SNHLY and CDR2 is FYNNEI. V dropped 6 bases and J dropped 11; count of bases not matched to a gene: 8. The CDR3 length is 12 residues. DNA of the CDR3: TGTGCCAGCAGCCAGCAGGGGGCGCTGGCTTTCTTT. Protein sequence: CASSQQGALAFF.

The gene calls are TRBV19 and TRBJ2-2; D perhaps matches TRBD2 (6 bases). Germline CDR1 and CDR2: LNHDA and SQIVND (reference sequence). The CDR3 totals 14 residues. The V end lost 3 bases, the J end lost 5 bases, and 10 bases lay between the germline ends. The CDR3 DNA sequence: TGTGCCAGTAGTATTGAAGGAGGGACCGGGGAGCTGTTTTTT. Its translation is CASSIEGGTGELFF.

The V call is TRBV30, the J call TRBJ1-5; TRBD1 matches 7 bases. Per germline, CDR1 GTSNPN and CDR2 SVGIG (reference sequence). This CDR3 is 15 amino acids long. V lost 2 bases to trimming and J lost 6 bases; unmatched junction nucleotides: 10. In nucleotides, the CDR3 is TGTGCCTGGAGTCGGGGAAGTCAGGGGGGTCAGCCCCAGCATTTT. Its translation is CAWSRGSQGGQPQHF.

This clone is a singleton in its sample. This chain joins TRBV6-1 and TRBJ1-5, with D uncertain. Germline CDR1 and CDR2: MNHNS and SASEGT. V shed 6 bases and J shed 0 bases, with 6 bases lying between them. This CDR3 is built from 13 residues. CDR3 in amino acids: CASRLDSNQPQHF. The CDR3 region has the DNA TGTGCCAGCAGATTAGATAGCAATCAGCCCCAGCATTTT.

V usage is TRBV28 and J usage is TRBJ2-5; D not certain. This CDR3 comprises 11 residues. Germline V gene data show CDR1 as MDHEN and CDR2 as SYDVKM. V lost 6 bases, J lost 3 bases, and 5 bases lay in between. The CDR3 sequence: CASSTKETQYF. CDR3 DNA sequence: TGTGCCAGCAGCACAAAAGAGACCCAGTACTTC.

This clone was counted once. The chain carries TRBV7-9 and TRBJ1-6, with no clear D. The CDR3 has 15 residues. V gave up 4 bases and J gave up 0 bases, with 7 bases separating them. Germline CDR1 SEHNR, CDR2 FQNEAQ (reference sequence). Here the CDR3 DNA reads TGTGCCAGCAGCTCGCAGGTCTCCTATAATTCACCCCTCCACTTT. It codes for CASSSQVSYNSPLHF.